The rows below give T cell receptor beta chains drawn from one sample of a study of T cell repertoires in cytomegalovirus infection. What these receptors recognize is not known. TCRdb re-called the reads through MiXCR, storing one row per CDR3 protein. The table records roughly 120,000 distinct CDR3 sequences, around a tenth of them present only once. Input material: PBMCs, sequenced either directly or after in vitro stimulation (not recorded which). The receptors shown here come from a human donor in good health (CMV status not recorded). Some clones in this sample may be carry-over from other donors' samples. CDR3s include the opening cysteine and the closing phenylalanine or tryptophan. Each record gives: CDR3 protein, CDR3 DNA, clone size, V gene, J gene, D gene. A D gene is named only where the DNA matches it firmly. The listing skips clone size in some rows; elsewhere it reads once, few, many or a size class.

CASSSDSFNTEAFF	TGTGCCAGCAGTTCCGATTCTTTCAACACTGAAGCTTTCTTT	NA	TRBV6-2/TRBV6-3	TRBJ1-1	NA
CASSLVVSAEQFF	TGTGCCAGCAGCTTAGTCGTTAGCGCTGAGCAGTTCTTC	many	TRBV7-2	TRBJ2-1	NA
CAIGEFWSGANVLTF	TGTGCCATCGGAGAGTTTTGGTCTGGGGCCAACGTCCTGACTTTC	NA	TRBV10-3	TRBJ2-6	NA
CSVESSIGETQYF	TGCAGCGTTGAGAGCAGCATAGGAGAGACCCAGTACTTC	many	TRBV29-1	TRBJ2-5	NA
CASRREKSGANVLTF	TGTGCCAGCAGACGCGAGAAGTCTGGGGCCAACGTCCTGACTTTC	many	TRBV7-9	TRBJ2-6	NA
CASNPSSGFGYNEQFF	TGTGCCAGCAACCCAAGTAGCGGGTTTGGCTACAATGAGCAGTTCTTC	few	TRBV6-2/TRBV6-3	TRBJ2-1	TRBD2
CASSPEGNPYNEQFF	TGTGCCAGCAGCCCTGAGGGGAATCCCTACAATGAGCAGTTCTTC	NA	TRBV5-5	TRBJ2-1	NA
CASSFGGNQPQHF	TGTGCCAGCAGTTTCGGAGGGAATCAGCCCCAGCATTTT	many	TRBV28	TRBJ1-5	NA
CASSPRTAVNYGYTF	TGTGCCAGCAGCCCGAGAACGGCAGTTAACTATGGCTACACCTTC	NA	TRBV7-9	TRBJ1-2	NA
CASSFRRGSSNTGELFF	TGTGCCAGCAGTTTTAGGCGGGGCAGCTCGAACACCGGGGAGCTGTTTTTT	many	TRBV27	TRBJ2-2	NA
CASSLGPNNEQFF	TGTGCCAGCAGTTTAGGGCCCAACAATGAGCAGTTCTTC	NA	TRBV28	TRBJ2-1	NA
CASSQDFWEGLGRYTF	TGTGCCAGCAGCCAAGACTTCTGGGAGGGGCTGGGAAGGTACACCTTC	NA	TRBV4-2	TRBJ1-2	NA
CASSQPRDRVLAEQFF	TGCGCCAGCAGCCAACCCCGGGACAGGGTCCTTGCTGAGCAGTTCTTC	NA	TRBV4-1	TRBJ2-1	TRBD1
CASSWRGQGHDGYTF	TGTGCCAGCAGCTGGAGAGGACAGGGGCACGATGGCTACACCTTC	many	TRBV7-2	TRBJ1-2	TRBD1
CASSPQGYNEQFF	TGTGCCAGCAGCCCACAGGGCTACAATGAGCAGTTCTTC	NA	TRBV2	TRBJ2-1	NA
CASSLGARQAYGYTF	TGTGCCAGCAGTTTAGGGGCCCGGCAGGCCTATGGCTACACCTTC	few	TRBV28	TRBJ1-2	NA
CASLVIRGRDTDTQYF	TGTGCCAGCCTCGTTATCAGGGGTCGGGACACAGATACGCAGTATTTT	few	TRBV7-4	TRBJ2-3	NA
CASSPLSLLAGDPDTQYF	TGTGCCAGCAGCCCCCTCTCACTACTAGCGGGAGACCCAGATACGCAGTATTTT	many	TRBV11-3	TRBJ2-3	TRBD2
CASSLAEKIWEQFF	TGTGCCAGCAGCTTAGCGGAAAAGATTTGGGAGCAGTTCTTC	NA	TRBV7-2	TRBJ2-1	NA
CASSSRGEETQYF	TGTGCCAGCAGCTCAAGGGGGGAAGAGACCCAGTACTTC	many	TRBV7-9	TRBJ2-5	NA
CASSLDPLVPGNTIYF	TGTGCCAGCAGCTTGGATCCCTTAGTACCTGGAAACACCATATATTTT	few	TRBV5-8	TRBJ1-3	NA
CAISEFRTTTGELFF	TGTGCCATCAGTGAGTTTCGTACGACCACCGGGGAGCTGTTTTTT	few	TRBV10-3	TRBJ2-2	NA
CATRNWDLPGSDTQYF	TGTGCCACCAGGAACTGGGACCTCCCTGGGTCAGATACGCAGTATTTT	few	TRBV15	TRBJ2-3	NA
CASSNSGLVPQETQYF	TGTGCCAGCAGCAACTCCGGACTAGTCCCCCAAGAGACCCAGTACTTC	NA	TRBV12-3/TRBV12-4	TRBJ2-5	TRBD2
CASSPRNAETQYF	TGTGCCAGCAGCCCCCGAAACGCCGAGACCCAGTACTTC	many	TRBV7-2	TRBJ2-5	NA
CASSKGQVDEQFF	TGTGCCAGCAGCAAAGGACAAGTCGATGAGCAGTTCTTC	NA	TRBV5-4	TRBJ2-1	NA
CSASAAKTQYF	TGCAGTGCTAGTGCGGCAAAGACCCAGTACTTC	once	TRBV20-1	TRBJ2-5	NA
CASSFHREADTQYF	TGTGCCAGCAGTTTTCACAGGGAGGCAGATACGCAGTATTTT	few	TRBV28	TRBJ2-3	NA
CASRQSGAYGYTF	TGTGCCAGCAGACAGAGCGGGGCCTATGGCTACACCTTC	many	TRBV7-2	TRBJ1-2	NA
CASSLGLGKLFF	TGTGCCAGCAGCTTAGGTCTTGGTAAACTGTTTTTT	many	TRBV7-8	TRBJ1-4	NA
CASRGTPVNEKLFF	TGTGCCAGCAGGGGGACACCCGTTAATGAAAAACTGTTTTTT	few	TRBV6-1	TRBJ1-4	NA